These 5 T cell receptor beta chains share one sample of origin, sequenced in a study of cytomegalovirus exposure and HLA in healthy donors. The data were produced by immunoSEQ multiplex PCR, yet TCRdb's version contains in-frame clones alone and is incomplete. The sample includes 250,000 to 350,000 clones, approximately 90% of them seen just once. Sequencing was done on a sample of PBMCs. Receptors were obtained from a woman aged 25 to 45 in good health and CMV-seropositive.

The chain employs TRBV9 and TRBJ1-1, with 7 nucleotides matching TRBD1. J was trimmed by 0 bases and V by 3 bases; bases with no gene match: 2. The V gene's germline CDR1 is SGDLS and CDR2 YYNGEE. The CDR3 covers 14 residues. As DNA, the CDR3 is TGTGCCAGCAGCGGGGGGACAGTGAACACTGAAGCTTTCTTT. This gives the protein CASSGGTVNTEAFF.

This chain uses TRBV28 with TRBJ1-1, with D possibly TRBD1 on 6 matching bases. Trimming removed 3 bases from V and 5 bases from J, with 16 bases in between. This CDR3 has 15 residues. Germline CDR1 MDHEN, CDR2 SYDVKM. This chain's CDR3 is CASSFSGRGSTEAFF. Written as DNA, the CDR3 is TGTGCCAGCAGTTTTAGTGGCAGGGGTTCGACTGAAGCTTTCTTT. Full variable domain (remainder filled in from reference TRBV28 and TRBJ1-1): DVKVTQSSRYLVKRTGEKVFLECVQDMDHENMFWYRQDPGLGLRLIYFSYDVKMKEKGDIPEGYSVSREKKERFSLILESASTNQTSMYLCASSFSGRGSTEAFFGQGTRLTVV.

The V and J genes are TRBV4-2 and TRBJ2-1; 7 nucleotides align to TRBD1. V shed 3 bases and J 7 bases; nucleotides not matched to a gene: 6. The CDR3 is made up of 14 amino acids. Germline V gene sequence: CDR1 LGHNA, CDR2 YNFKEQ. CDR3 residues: CASSQLGGLNEQFF. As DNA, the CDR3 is TGTGCCAGCAGCCAGTTAGGGGGCTTAAATGAGCAGTTCTTC.

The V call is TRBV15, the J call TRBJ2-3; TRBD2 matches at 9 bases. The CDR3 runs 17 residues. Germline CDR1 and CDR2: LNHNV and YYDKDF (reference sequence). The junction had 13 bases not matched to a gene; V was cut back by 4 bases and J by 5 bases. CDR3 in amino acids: CATSTDQGLARGDTQYF. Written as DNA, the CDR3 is TGTGCCACCAGCACCGACCAAGGACTAGCGCGGGGAGATACGCAGTATTTT.

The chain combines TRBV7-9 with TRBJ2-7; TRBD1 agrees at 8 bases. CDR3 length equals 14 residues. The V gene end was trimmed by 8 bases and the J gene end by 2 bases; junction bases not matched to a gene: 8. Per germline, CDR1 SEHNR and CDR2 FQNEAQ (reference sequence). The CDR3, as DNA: TGTGCCAGCCAAACAGGGGGGACCCCCTACGAGCAGTACTTC. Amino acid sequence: CASQTGGTPYEQYF. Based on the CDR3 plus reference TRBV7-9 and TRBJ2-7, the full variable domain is DTGVSQNPRHKITKRGQNVTFRCDPISEHNRLYWYRQTLGQGPEFLTYFQNEAQLEKSRLLSDRFSAERPKGSFSTLEIQRTEQGDSAMYLCASQTGGTPYEQYFGPGTRLTVT.